This T cell receptor (beta chain) was recovered during a study of blood T cells in healthy people across ages. Study-wide results and limits: It was found that TCR beta diversity correlated strongly with the percentage of naive T cells.

Combining a sample-barcoded 5' primer with a J-beta primer mix, a second PCR ran for roughly 7 to 11 cycles. TCRdb ran MiXCR on the 5' RACE reads and lists one entry per CDR3 protein. This sample has around 1,900,000 distinct CDR3 sequences, with about two fifths found just once. As regards this clonotype: The antigen is not known. Sequence at one end of the junction differs from germline and may be a read error.

There are 16 residues in the CDR3. Germline-derived CDR1 and CDR2 are SNHLY and FYNNEI. V gene TRBV2 combines with J gene TRBJ2-1; D tentatively reads TRBD1 or TRBD2 (5 bases each). The sequencing sample was made of blood. This TCR was sampled from a human donor in good health. The CDR3 nucleotides are TGTGCCAGCAGTGAAGCTCCGGGACCTCCAGGGAATGGGCAGTTCTTC. It is translated as CASSEAPGPPGNGQFF.